These 17 T cell receptor beta chains originate from one sample sequenced in a study of control samples from healthy donors and cancer patients. TCRdb keeps only in-frame clones here, not all; method: immunoSEQ multiplex PCR. This table holds 70,000 to 100,000 clones, approximately 91% found once. Sequencing was done on a sample of blood. Receptors originate from a woman between 55 and 75 years old in good health.

The rearrangement links TRBV10-1 to TRBJ2-7, with D hard to call. Germline loops: CDR1 WNHNN, CDR2 SYGVQD (reference sequence). The CDR3 runs to 12 residues. With 5 bases removed from V and 7 bases from J, the gap between germline ends came to 12 bases. CDR3 DNA sequence: TGCGCCAGCAGTCCGAGACCCGGGGAGCAGTACTTC. Residues: CASSPRPGEQYF.

The V and J genes are TRBV30 and TRBJ2-3; D remains unclear. Germline assignment: CDR1 GTSNPN and CDR2 SVGIG (reference sequence). The CDR3 is 12 residues long. Trimming left V 0 bases short and J 6 bases short, with 7 bases between. The CDR3 nucleotides are TGTGCCTGGAGTGTATCCGGGGATACGCAGTATTTT. It translates to CAWSVSGDTQYF.

V and J are TRBV9 and TRBJ1-1; D is unclear. The CDR3 extends over 14 amino acids. With 4 bases removed from V and 5 bases from J, the gap between germline ends came to 15 bases. Germline CDR1 and CDR2: SGDLS and YYNGEE. CDR3 sequence reads: CASSFTPTGTEAFF. The DNA of the CDR3 is TGTGCCAGCAGCTTTACACCCACGGGGACTGAAGCTTTCTTT.

The chain recombines TRBV2 with TRBJ2-7, with D unclear. V lost 7 bases, J lost 0 bases, and 16 bases lay in between. The CDR3 extends over 15 amino acids. Germline-derived CDR1 and CDR2 are SNHLY and FYNNEI. Here the CDR3 reads CASKGLPRSSYEQYF. CDR3 bases: TGTGCCAGCAAGGGTCTTCCAAGGAGCTCCTACGAGCAGTACTTC.

The J gene is TRBJ2-1, the V gene TRBV19, with 7 positions matching TRBD2. Unmatched junction bases numbered 3, after V lost 1 base and J lost 3 bases. Germline V gene sequence: CDR1 LNHDA, CDR2 SQIVND (reference sequence). The CDR3 runs to 15 residues. The chain's CDR3 is CASSIVSGYYNEQFF. CDR3 sequence (DNA): TGTGCCAGTAGTATAGTTAGCGGGTACTACAATGAGCAGTTCTTC. The full variable domain, completed using reference TRBV19 and TRBJ2-1, is DGGITQSPKYLFRKEGQNVTLSCEQNLNHDAMYWYRQDPGQGLRLIYYSQIVNDFQKGDIAEGYSVSREKKESFPLTVTSAQKNPTAFYLCASSIVSGYYNEQFFGPGTRLTVL.

The chain employs TRBV6-2 or TRBV6-3 and TRBJ2-5, with 12 bases that match TRBD2. Looked up from germline, CDR1 is MNHEY and CDR2 is SVGEGT. The junction had 3 bases not matched to a gene; V was cut back by 2 bases and J by 5 bases. The CDR3 covers 15 residues. The CDR3 sequence is CASSYHTSGRETQYF. The CDR3 DNA reads TGTGCCAGCAGTTACCATACTAGCGGGAGGGAGACCCAGTACTTC.

The chain is built from TRBV11-3 and TRBJ1-3, with D perhaps TRBD1 (6 bases). Trimming took 2 bases from V and 0 from J, leaving 11 bases between them. The CDR3 length is 16 residues. CDR1 SGHNT and CDR2 YENEEA come from the germline V gene. The CDR3 sequence: CASSLRGSNSGNTIYF. Written as DNA, the CDR3 is TGTGCCAGCAGCTTAAGGGGGTCTAACTCTGGAAACACCATATATTTT.

This chain connects TRBV5-1 to TRBJ2-7; D might be TRBD1 (5 bases). CDR1 SGHRS and CDR2 YFSETQ come from the germline V gene. The CDR3 is made up of 13 amino acids. V was trimmed by 0 bases and J by 11 bases, leaving 15 bases between them. The CDR3 reads CASSLESGSKEYF. The CDR3 DNA reads as TGCGCCAGCAGCTTGGAGTCAGGGTCGAAGGAGTACTTC.

The V gene is TRBV7-9, the J gene TRBJ1-2; D ambiguous. Trimming stripped 7 bases from V and 5 bases from J, with 17 bases between. Germline CDR1 is SEHNR and CDR2 is FQNEAQ (reference sequence). CDR3 length: 14 residues. The DNA of the CDR3 is TGTGCCAGCAACCGAGAGAGCGTGGGGTATGGCTACACCTTC. Amino acid sequence: CASNRESVGYGYTF.

The CDR3 DNA reads as TGCGCCAGCAGCTTGGCCGGGGACAGGGGAACATCGGCGCATTTT. It specifies CASSLAGDRGTSAHF. The chain employs TRBV5-1 and TRBJ1-5, with 10 bases lining up with TRBD1. J lost 15 bases, V lost 0 bases, and 12 bases had no gene match. CDR3 length equals 15 residues. The germline CDR1 and CDR2 sequences are SGHRS and YFSETQ.

The chain joins TRBV4-1 to TRBJ2-4, with D possibly being TRBD1 (5 bases). CDR3 length equals 17 residues. Trimming shortened V by 0 bases and J by 0 bases, and 12 bases separated the two germline ends. CDR1 is MGHRA, CDR2 YSYEKL, per germline. The CDR3: CASSQDYTGQAKNIQYF. The CDR3 DNA follows: TGCGCCAGCAGCCAAGATTACACAGGTCAAGCCAAAAACATTCAGTACTTC.

The chain has TRBV6-2 or TRBV6-3 and TRBJ1-6, with TRBD1 as a possible D gene (5 bases). Trimming stripped 7 bases from V and 5 bases from J, with 12 bases between. The germline CDR1 and CDR2 sequences are MNHEY and SVGEGT. The CDR3 sequence is 14 residues long. CDR3 residues: CASTPGRNNSPLHF. In nucleotides, the CDR3 is TGTGCCAGCACCCCGGGACGAAATAATTCACCCCTCCACTTT.

The rearrangement joins TRBV9 to TRBJ1-1; weak D call: TRBD1 (6 bases). Germline V gene sequence: CDR1 SGDLS, CDR2 YYNGEE. V dropped 2 bases and J dropped 1 base, with 18 bases sitting between them. There are 17 residues in the CDR3. In DNA form, the CDR3 reads TGTGCCAGCAGCGTCCACAGGGAACAGGAAGGGAACACTGAAGCTTTCTTT. Protein: CASSVHREQEGNTEAFF.

The chain joins TRBV6-9 to TRBJ1-5; 7 bases fit TRBD1. The V segment lost 4 bases and the J segment 5 bases; nucleotides outside the gene matches: 14. CDR3 length: 17 amino acids. Germline V CDR1 and CDR2: MNHGY, SVAAGI. The CDR3 spells CASSWAIFTGVHQPQHF. In DNA form, the CDR3 reads TGTGCCAGCAGTTGGGCGATCTTTACAGGGGTACATCAGCCCCAGCATTTT.

This clone has only a few counts. The chain is built from TRBV2 and TRBJ1-2; possible D gene TRBD1, 6 bases. The CDR3 consists of 13 residues. V was clipped by 7 bases and J by 2 bases, with 11 bases between them. Germline CDR1 reads SNHLY; CDR2 reads FYNNEI. This chain's CDR3 is CASTGGLNYGYTF. CDR3 DNA: TGTGCCAGCACTGGGGGGCTAAACTATGGCTACACCTTC.

The genes are TRBV5-1 and TRBJ2-2; 7 bases match TRBD2. Trimming at V came to 2 bases and at J to 7 bases, leaving 8 bases not matched to a gene. The CDR3 spans 15 residues. The V gene's germline CDR1 is SGHRS and CDR2 YFSETQ. CDR3 DNA sequence: TGCGCCAGCAGCTTCCGGGGGGAAGCTAGCGGGGAGCTGTTTTTT. Protein product: CASSFRGEASGELFF. Based on the CDR3 plus reference TRBV5-1 and TRBJ2-2, the full variable domain is KAGVTQTPRYLIKTRGQQVTLSCSPISGHRSVSWYQQTPGQGLQFLFEYFSETQRNKGNFPGRFSGRQFSNSRSEMNVSTLELGDSALYLCASSFRGEASGELFFGEGSRLTVL.

This sequence joins TRBV18 and TRBJ1-1, with D maybe TRBD1 (6 bases). The CDR3 runs to 15 residues. The germline V gene has CDR1 KGHSH and CDR2 LQKENI. The germline V and J ends were trimmed by 3 bases and 4 bases, with 15 bases remaining between them. The CDR3 sequence: CASSPGTNWFTEAFF. The CDR3 nucleotides are TGTGCCAGCTCACCGGGGACAAATTGGTTCACTGAAGCTTTCTTT.